This T cell receptor beta chain was obtained from a study of blood T cell repertoires in COVID-19. Seattle researchers signed up patients amid active infection and tracked them longitudinally. Germline CDR1 is MDHEN and CDR2 is SYDVKM. This CDR3 comprises 14 residues. V gave up 6 bases and J gave up 10 bases; unmatched junction bases: 9. Under the authors' procedure: Reference gene primer amplification in the assay estimated nucleated cell counts. The protocol was immunoSEQ multiplex PCR, while the TCRdb copy is restricted to in-frame clones and leaves out a portion. The DNA gave D and trimming, while V, J and clone size come from that table. The data hold 100,000 to 150,000 clones, with about 89% observed a single time.

The sequenced sample was peripheral blood. The chain combines TRBV28 with TRBJ1-6; 7 bases match TRBD1. The TCR sequence derives from a woman in her 70s with COVID-19, enrolled during active disease. CDR3: CASSLTGLRSPLHF. CDR3 nucleotide sequence: TGTGCCAGCAGCCTGACAGGGTTGAGATCACCCCTCCACTTT.